The T cell receptor beta chain under discussion was sequenced for a study of cytomegalovirus exposure and HLA in healthy donors. At the level of the study: The 120 or so validation repertoires were produced on the same platform as the roughly 720 repertoires of the first cohort. This was reported in a later analysis.

This table comes from immunoSEQ multiplex PCR, and its TCRdb copy is limited to in-frame clones, with some not included. Of under 200,000 clones in the sample, roughly 90% were seen once. Germline V gene lookup returns CDR1 MNHEY and CDR2 SMNVEV (reference sequence). J was trimmed by 3 bases and V by 8 bases; bases with no gene match: 0. This CDR3 region has 11 residues. What was sequenced was PBMCs. This chain joins TRBV27 and TRBJ2-7; 8 bases map to TRBD1. The source is a woman in her 30s in good health and CMV-seronegative. CDR3 nucleotide sequence: TGTGCCAGCGGACAGGGCTACGAGCAGTACTTC. Residues: CASGQGYEQYF.